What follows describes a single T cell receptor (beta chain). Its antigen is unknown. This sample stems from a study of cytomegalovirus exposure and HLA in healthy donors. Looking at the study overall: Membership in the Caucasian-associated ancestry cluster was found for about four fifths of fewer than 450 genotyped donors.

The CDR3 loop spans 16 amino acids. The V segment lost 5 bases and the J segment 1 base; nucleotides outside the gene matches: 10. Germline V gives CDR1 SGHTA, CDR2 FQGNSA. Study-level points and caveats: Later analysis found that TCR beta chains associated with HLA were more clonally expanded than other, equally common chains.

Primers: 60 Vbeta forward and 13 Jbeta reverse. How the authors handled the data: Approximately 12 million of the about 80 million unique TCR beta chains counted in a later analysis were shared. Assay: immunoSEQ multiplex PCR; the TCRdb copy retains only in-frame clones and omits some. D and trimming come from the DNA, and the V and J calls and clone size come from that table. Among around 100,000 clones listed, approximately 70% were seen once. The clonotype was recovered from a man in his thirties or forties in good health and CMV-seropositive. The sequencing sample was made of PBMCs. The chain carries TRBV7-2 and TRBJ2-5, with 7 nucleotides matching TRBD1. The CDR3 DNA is TGTGCCAGCAGCCGGACAGGTCCGACCCTCCAAGAGACCCAGTACTTC. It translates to CASSRTGPTLQETQYF.